This T cell receptor (beta chain) was profiled in a study of blood T cell repertoires in COVID-19. Study background: Spain, Italy and the United States supplied samples that represented acute and convalescent COVID-19. T cells, B-cell-depleted T cells, or PBMCs supplied cDNA or gDNA.

In the original analysis: By means of reference gene primer amplification, nucleated cell counts were estimated. The data were produced by immunoSEQ multiplex PCR, yet TCRdb's version contains in-frame clones alone and is incomplete. The V and J calls and clone size are taken from that table; D and trimming were inferred from the DNA. The sample lists roughly 250,000 clones, approximately 79% seen once, with roughly 4% in the top ten. With 2 bases removed from V and 3 bases from J, the gap between germline ends came to 8 bases. The CDR3 contains 14 residues. The germline V gene has CDR1 MDHEN and CDR2 SYDVKM.

Sequencing was performed on peripheral blood. V gene TRBV28 combines with J gene TRBJ1-5; no clear D. The sequence was obtained from a woman aged 40 to 50 with active or convalescent COVID-19. As DNA, the CDR3 is TGTGCCAGCAGTTTACGTGTCCTCAATCAGCCCCAGCATTTT. Protein product: CASSLRVLNQPQHF.